This note documents a single TCR beta chain sequence. Its specificity is not known. Trimming left V 4 bases short and J 6 bases short, with 16 bases between. Germline lookup yields CDR1 SGHAT and CDR2 FQNNGV. The CDR3 extends over 15 amino acids. The data were obtained in a study of a mutant IDH1 vaccine in newly diagnosed glioma. Study as a whole: Following radiotherapy alone, or alongside temozolomide cycles, vaccination was started after an interval of 4-6 weeks. The sex distribution of treated patients was around 60% male and approximately 40% female, with a mean age of 40.4 years.

Specified time point: week 47, end of study. One vaccine dose held 300 ug of mutant IDH1 20-mer peptide and came with topical imiquimod. Data came from immunoSEQ multiplex PCR; TCRdb stores just in-frame clones and leaves some out. The repertoire includes around 30,000 clones, 80% to 85% of them detected once, and under 30% sits in the top ten. This clonotype was sampled from a man aged 25 to 45 with glioma. The sample consisted of PBMCs, taken from a glioma patient whose treatment included an IDH1 peptide vaccine. The chain links TRBV11-2 to TRBJ2-1; perhaps TRBD1 as D (6 bases). CDR3 in DNA: TGTGCCAGCAGCTCCTGGGGGCTATCGCCCAATGAGCAGTTCTTC. Amino acid sequence: CASSSWGLSPNEQFF. The full variable domain, with the rest looked up from reference TRBV11-2 and TRBJ2-1, is EAGVAQSPRYKIIEKRQSVAFWCNPISGHATLYWYQQILGQGPKLLIQFQNNGVVDDSQLPKDRFSAERLKGVDSTLKIQPAKLEDSAVYLCASSSWGLSPNEQFFGPGTRLTVL.